This T cell receptor beta chain was sequenced for a study of blood T cell repertoires in COVID-19 (TCRdb year 2020). As for the study more broadly: Samples from collaborators originated in the United States, Italy and Spain and spanned both the acute and convalescent phases of COVID-19. The prospective study material was composed of cDNA or gDNA derived from T cells, B-cell-depleted T cells, or PBMCs. Subjects who had been exposed to COVID-19, were actively infected with it, or had recovered from it provided the deeply sampled blood TCRbeta repertoires that made up the dataset. The repertoires were released in a freely available public database meant as a resource for research on the immune response to SARS-CoV-2. The samples were drawn from two sources: the first 160 participants of the ongoing ImmuneRACE study, and 1,200 or so subjects contributed by 6 global collaborators. The sample metadata nearly always contained a de-identified subject ID, COVID-19 status, age in years and sex. Where available, HLA class I and class II types were taken from metadata supplied by the sample provider and were not determined by assay-based typing.

Counted from cysteine to phenylalanine, this CDR3 has 16 amino acids. The retained sequence is limited to the CDR3, 48 bases, with the frame set at the first base. Trimming at the junction amounts to 3 bases on V and 0 bases on J, and the germline ends lie 13 bases apart. Via the germline V gene, CDR1 is KGHSH and CDR2 LQKENI. Of note for this clone: What this receptor recognizes is not known. No base quality information exists; no much larger clone differs at one position.

The investigation overall reported the following: Clinical and demographic metadata were provided uncurated, with the amount varying by source and participant.

One collaborating source in Seattle enrolled patients during active infection and followed them longitudinally through the course of disease. Whole blood was collected in K2EDTA tubes by collaborating institutions according to the institutions' own protocols. Collaborator samples were shipped for TCRbeta analysis as frozen whole blood, isolated PBMCs, or DNA extracted from either sample type. TCRbeta CDR3 regions were amplified from genomic DNA by means of the immunoSEQ Assay, a bias-controlled multiplex PCR. The paper's data handling went like this. The number of nucleated cells in each sample was estimated by amplification of reference gene primers within the assay. To quantify the absolute abundance of each unique TCRbeta CDR3 rearrangement, sequence reads were collapsed and filtered. For each sample, productive Simpson clonality was calculated as the square root of Simpson's diversity index over productive rearrangements. This is the immuneACCESS table as TCRdb keeps it, with only in-frame sequences that have V and J called. A part of the clones is gone; compared with another copy, unresolved V genes explain less than half, and the rest is unexplained. The D gene and trimming were derived from the DNA, and the V and J assignments and clone size from that table. Across this sample there are roughly 170,000 clones, with roughly 78% seen only once. The top ten hold around 8.1% of the sample.

The chain links TRBV18 with TRBJ2-3; 6 matching bases give a weak D call of TRBD2. This receptor was identified in a woman aged 55 to 70 with COVID-19, enrolled during active disease. Sequencing was done on a sample of peripheral blood. For the CDR3, the sequence is CASSPRSSGSTDTQYF. The DNA sequence is TGTGCCAGCTCACCGCGAAGTAGCGGAAGCACAGATACGCAGTATTTT.